This is a list of T cell receptor beta chains from one sample in a study of Graves' ophthalmopathy and Graves' hyperthyroidism. TCRdb fed the multiplex PCR reads into MiXCR, producing one record per CDR3 protein. Among approximately 380,000 distinct CDR3 sequences, 20% to 25% were seen once, and the ten largest hold under 3%. The specimen was peripheral blood. These receptors were obtained from a woman between 18 and 29 years old with stable Graves' hyperthyroidism. Both conserved end residues are part of each CDR3. Each record gives: CDR3 protein, CDR3 DNA, clone size, V gene, D gene, J gene. A D gene is named only where the DNA matches it firmly. A row's size may be missing; if present it is once, few, many or a size class.

cdr3_aa: CASMATGGNIYEQYF; cdr3_nt: TGTGCCAGCATGGCGACAGGTGGGAATATATACGAGCAGTACTTC; clone_size: -; v_call: TRBV2; d_call: -; j_call: TRBJ2-7
cdr3_aa: CSVESGTSYGYTF; cdr3_nt: TGCAGCGTTGAGTCTGGAACCAGCTATGGCTACACCTTC; clone_size: many; v_call: TRBV29-1; d_call: -; j_call: TRBJ1-2
cdr3_aa: CSARSRTNYEQYF; cdr3_nt: TGCAGTGCTAGATCGAGGACTAACTACGAGCAGTACTTC; clone_size: many; v_call: TRBV20-1; d_call: -; j_call: TRBJ2-7
cdr3_aa: CASAEGALNTEAFF; cdr3_nt: TGTGCCAGTGCCGAAGGGGCCTTGAACACTGAAGCTTTCTTT; clone_size: -; v_call: TRBV2; d_call: -; j_call: TRBJ1-1
cdr3_aa: CASSRGQGPGTEAFF; cdr3_nt: TGTGCCAGCAGCCGAGGACAGGGGCCTGGCACTGAAGCTTTCTTT; clone_size: few; v_call: TRBV3-1; d_call: TRBD1; j_call: TRBJ1-1
cdr3_aa: CSVDRNTGELFF; cdr3_nt: TGCAGCGTCGACAGGAACACCGGGGAGCTGTTTTTT; clone_size: many; v_call: TRBV29-1; d_call: -; j_call: TRBJ2-2
cdr3_aa: CASSYSSRLGAFF; cdr3_nt: TGTGCCAGCAGTTATTCCTCCCGGCTAGGAGCTTTCTTT; clone_size: -; v_call: TRBV6-5; d_call: -; j_call: TRBJ1-1
cdr3_aa: CAWSLSGPLSGAFF; cdr3_nt: TGTGCCTGGAGTTTATCCGGGCCCCTGTCGGGAGCTTTCTTT; clone_size: many; v_call: TRBV30; d_call: -; j_call: TRBJ1-1
cdr3_aa: CASSQLGLVMETQYF; cdr3_nt: TGCGCCAGCAGCCAACTGGGACTAGTGATGGAGACCCAGTACTTC; clone_size: many; v_call: TRBV4-1; d_call: TRBD2; j_call: TRBJ2-5
cdr3_aa: CASRGWDSNQPQHF; cdr3_nt: TGTGCCAGCAGGGGGTGGGACAGTAATCAGCCCCAGCATTTT; clone_size: -; v_call: TRBV28; d_call: TRBD1; j_call: TRBJ1-5
cdr3_aa: CAWSVRGDEKLFF; cdr3_nt: TGTGCCTGGAGTGTACGTGGAGATGAAAAACTGTTTTTT; clone_size: -; v_call: TRBV30; d_call: -; j_call: TRBJ1-4
cdr3_aa: CSAGTGWNKNIQYF; cdr3_nt: TGCAGTGCGGGGACAGGGTGGAACAAAAACATTCAGTACTTC; clone_size: many; v_call: TRBV20-1; d_call: TRBD1; j_call: TRBJ2-4
cdr3_aa: CASSRPRYEQYF; cdr3_nt: TGTGCCAGCAGCCGACCCCGCTACGAGCAGTACTTC; clone_size: many; v_call: TRBV28; d_call: -; j_call: TRBJ2-7
cdr3_aa: CATRRKLAGEYEQYF; cdr3_nt: TGTGCCACCAGGAGAAAACTAGCGGGAGAGTACGAGCAGTACTTC; clone_size: many; v_call: TRBV15; d_call: TRBD2; j_call: TRBJ2-7
cdr3_aa: CASRLGTGNNEQYF; cdr3_nt: TGTGCCAGCAGGCTGGGGACAGGGAACAACGAGCAGTACTTC; clone_size: many; v_call: TRBV12-3/TRBV12-4; d_call: TRBD1; j_call: TRBJ2-7
cdr3_aa: CASSEAGGTVAYEQYF; cdr3_nt: TGTGCCAGCAGTGAAGCGGGTGGAACAGTCGCCTACGAGCAGTACTTC; clone_size: -; v_call: TRBV6-1; d_call: -; j_call: TRBJ2-7
cdr3_aa: CASSDEIGLITEAFF; cdr3_nt: TGTGCCAGCAGTGACGAAATAGGGCTCATCACTGAAGCTTTCTTT; clone_size: many; v_call: TRBV6-1; d_call: -; j_call: TRBJ1-1
cdr3_aa: CSARDSQLAGSNTGELFF; cdr3_nt: TGCAGTGCTAGAGATTCTCAGCTAGCGGGGTCGAACACCGGGGAGCTGTTTTTT; clone_size: many; v_call: TRBV20-1; d_call: TRBD2; j_call: TRBJ2-2
cdr3_aa: CASSYDRETQYF; cdr3_nt: TGTGCCAGCAGTTACGACAGGGAGACCCAGTACTTC; clone_size: many; v_call: TRBV12-3/TRBV12-4; d_call: -; j_call: TRBJ2-5
cdr3_aa: CATSDATGRNYGYTF; cdr3_nt: TGTGCCACCAGTGATGCAACAGGGAGGAACTATGGCTACACCTTC; clone_size: many; v_call: TRBV24-1; d_call: -; j_call: TRBJ1-2
cdr3_aa: CASSHGGLTGNTIYF; cdr3_nt: TGTGCCAGCAGTCATGGGGGACTCACCGGAAACACCATATATTTT; clone_size: -; v_call: TRBV11-2; d_call: -; j_call: TRBJ1-3
cdr3_aa: CASSGGISSGYEQYF; cdr3_nt: TGTGCCAGCAGTGGAGGGATTAGCTCAGGCTACGAGCAGTACTTC; clone_size: many; v_call: TRBV25-1; d_call: -; j_call: TRBJ2-7
cdr3_aa: CASSPVVGGTEAFF; cdr3_nt: TGTGCCAGCTCCCCGGTGGTAGGTGGCACTGAAGCTTTCTTT; clone_size: -; v_call: TRBV18; d_call: -; j_call: TRBJ1-1
cdr3_aa: CASSPDFQNTEAFF; cdr3_nt: TGTGCCAGCAGTCCGGACTTCCAGAACACTGAAGCTTTCTTT; clone_size: -; v_call: TRBV6-1; d_call: -; j_call: TRBJ1-1
cdr3_aa: CSAYNFGLAGDYEQYF; cdr3_nt: TGCAGTGCCTACAACTTCGGACTAGCGGGGGACTACGAGCAGTACTTC; clone_size: -; v_call: TRBV20-1; d_call: TRBD2; j_call: TRBJ2-7
cdr3_aa: CASSLDRDAVYRSGYTF; cdr3_nt: TGTGCCAGCTCACTGGACAGGGATGCAGTATATCGTTCTGGCTACACCTTC; clone_size: -; v_call: TRBV18; d_call: TRBD1; j_call: TRBJ1-2
cdr3_aa: CASSGVRGGLDTIYF; cdr3_nt: TGTGCCAGCTCGGGAGTAAGGGGCGGATTGGACACCATATATTTT; clone_size: many; v_call: TRBV12-3/TRBV12-4; d_call: -; j_call: TRBJ1-3
cdr3_aa: CASSLEFRGETQYF; cdr3_nt: TGTGCCAGCAGCTTAGAGTTCAGGGGGGAGACCCAGTACTTC; clone_size: many; v_call: TRBV11-2; d_call: TRBD1; j_call: TRBJ2-5
cdr3_aa: CSATLLAGVGEQYF; cdr3_nt: TGCAGTGCAACTCTTCTAGCGGGAGTGGGCGAGCAGTACTTC; clone_size: many; v_call: TRBV20-1; d_call: TRBD2; j_call: TRBJ2-7